The sequence of this T cell receptor (beta chain) was determined in a study of blood T cell repertoires in COVID-19. This table comes from immunoSEQ multiplex PCR, and its TCRdb copy is limited to in-frame clones, with some not included. The sample lists over 90,000 clones, approximately 86% seen once, with over 2.5% in the top ten. A single count supports this clone. CDR1 GTSNPN and CDR2 SVGIG come from the germline V gene (reference sequence). This CDR3 spans 15 amino acids. The V gene lost 1 base and the J gene lost 1 base, with 12 bases spanning the gap. Sample: peripheral blood. This chain connects TRBV30 to TRBJ2-3; no reliable D call. This clonotype was obtained from a man between 50 and 59 years old with active or convalescent COVID-19. CDR3 amino acids: CAWSDGVGRTDTQYF. CDR3 in DNA: TGTGCCTGGAGTGATGGAGTTGGTCGCACAGATACGCAGTATTTT.